This entry describes one T cell receptor (beta chain). The data are from a study of T cell responses to AZD1222 COVID-19 vaccine. CDR1 and CDR2 from the germline V gene are LNHDA and SQIVND (reference sequence). V was clipped by 0 bases and J by 3 bases, with 9 bases between them. This CDR3 is built from 15 residues. Assay used: immunoSEQ multiplex PCR; TCRdb lists only in-frame clones, some missing. The sample contains roughly 180,000 clones, about 95% of which appear only once. This chain connects TRBV19 to TRBJ1-5; D is uncertain. This receptor was taken from an adult in good health. This material consisted of peripheral blood, taken on day 0 of AZD1222 vaccination. The CDR3 DNA sequence: TGTGCCAGTAGTATAGATCGGGAAACCAATCAGCCCCAGCATTTT. Its protein product is CASSIDRETNQPQHF.